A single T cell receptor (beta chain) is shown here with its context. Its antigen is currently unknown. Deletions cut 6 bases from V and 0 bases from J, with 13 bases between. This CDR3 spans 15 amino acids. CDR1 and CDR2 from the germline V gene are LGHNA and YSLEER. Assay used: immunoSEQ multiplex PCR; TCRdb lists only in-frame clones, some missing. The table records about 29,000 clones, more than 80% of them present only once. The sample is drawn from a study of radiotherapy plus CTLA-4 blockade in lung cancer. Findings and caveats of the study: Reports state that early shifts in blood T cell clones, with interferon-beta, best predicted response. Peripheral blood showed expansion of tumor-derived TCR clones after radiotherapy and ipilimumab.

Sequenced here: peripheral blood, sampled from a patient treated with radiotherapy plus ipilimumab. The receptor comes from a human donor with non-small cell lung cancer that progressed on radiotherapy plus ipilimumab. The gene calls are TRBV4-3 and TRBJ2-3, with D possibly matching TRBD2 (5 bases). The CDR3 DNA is TGCGCCAGCAGTGAAACTAGTTTTAGCACAGATACGCAGTATTTT. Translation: CASSETSFSTDTQYF.